This TCR beta chain originates from a study of a mutant IDH1 vaccine in newly diagnosed glioma. Background on the study: Vaccine administration was initiated 4-6 weeks following radiotherapy alone, or with temozolomide cycles. The therapy given earlier, which was standard therapy, consisted of radiotherapy, temozolomide, or both, and most of the patients received both.

This CDR3 has 13 amino acids. Trimming cost V 5 bases and J 7 bases, with 12 bases left between them. Germline values: CDR1 SGHTA, CDR2 FQGNSA. Assay used: immunoSEQ multiplex PCR; TCRdb lists only in-frame clones, some missing. The table records approximately 50,000 clones, approximately 80% of them present only once. Sample time point: week 47, end of study. Doses consisted of 300 ug of mutant IDH1 20-mer peptide each, paired with topical imiquimod. About this clone: The antigen remains unidentified.

Study-wide findings and caveats: Apparently, pseudoprogression bore no relation to changes among the top peripheral T cell clonotypes. It was more than 80% of patients that developed vaccine-induced immune responses.

The TCR was taken from a woman in her thirties or forties with glioma. Some clones in this sample may be carry-over from other donors' samples. This chain links TRBV7-2 with TRBJ2-1; D not resolved. This sample comprised PBMCs, obtained from a glioma patient whose treatment included an IDH1 peptide vaccine. The CDR3 DNA follows: TGTGCCAGCAGCCGACCTCCCAGGAATGAGCAGTTCTTC. Its protein is CASSRPPRNEQFF.